This TCR beta chain was obtained from a study of OX40 agonist ivuxolimab in advanced cancers. About the full investigation: Ivuxolimab was a fully human IgG2 agonistic monoclonal antibody targeting the costimulatory receptor OX40 (CD134). Intravenous ivuxolimab was administered to patients every 2 weeks at six dose levels: 0.01, 0.1, 0.3, 1.5, 3 and 10 mg/kg. Of the roughly 53 patients in dose escalation, about 20 had hepatocellular carcinoma, some 15 had melanoma, 9 had renal cell carcinoma and 9 had head and neck cancer. In the dose-escalation cohort, more than 75% of patients were male, and the mean age was roughly 60 years, with a range of roughly 23 to 85. Prior anti-PD-1, anti-PD-L1 or anti-CTLA-4 therapy was permitted, and about two fifths of dose-escalation patients had received checkpoint inhibitors. Partial responses occurred in three dose-escalation patients, of whom one had hepatocellular carcinoma and two had cutaneous melanoma. Peripheral TCRbeta sequencing aimed to test whether ivuxolimab altered TCR sequence diversity and caused clonal T-cell expansion. The paper reports the monotherapy dose-escalation portion (N of about 51 patients) of the phase I ivuxolimab trial.

The trial excluded patients who had a history of autoimmune disease or were on systemic immunosuppression. Peripheral blood for TCR sequencing was collected from all dose cohorts at baseline, on cycle 4 day 1, and on cycle 7 day 1. Samples were obtained from an open-label, multicenter, first-in-human phase I dose-escalation trial of ivuxolimab. Adults with locally advanced or metastatic head and neck squamous cell, hepatocellular, melanoma or renal cell carcinoma were enrolled in the trial. CD4+ and CD8+ T cells were sorted separately from peripheral blood before TCR sequencing. Of note for this clone: There is no known antigen for this receptor. No base qualities exist here, and no much larger clone lies one base off it.

Genomic DNA was isolated from the sorted cells so that the TCRbeta CDR3 region could be sequenced. The immunoSEQ Assay was used for sequencing of TCRbeta CDR3 regions. TCRdb mirrors the immuneACCESS table, restricted to in-frame sequences. Some clones are absent from its copies; in checked studies, under half trace to an unresolved V gene, and the reason for the others is unknown. The sample data list over 70,000 clones, and 86% of these were observed just once. The biggest ten clones account for under 7.5% of the sample. What the authors observed across the whole study: After ivuxolimab, expanded clones were on average more numerous among CD8+ T cells than among CD4+ T cells. Low levels of normalized T-cell clonal expansion were also seen in some nonresponding patients. The antigen specificity of the clonally expanded peripheral T cells was not determined. At doses of 0.1 to 3.0 mg/kg, clonal expansion of both CD4+ and CD8+ blood T cells was observed from baseline to week 6. In partial responders in the 0.1-3.0 mg/kg groups, normalized peripheral clonal expansion was found to be among the lowest, especially among CD8+ T cells.

V ends up 5 bases short and J 6 bases short, with an unmatched junction base count of 7. The CDR3 holds 14 amino acids from the cysteine to the phenylalanine. Only the CDR3 part of the read is kept: 42 bases, read in frame from the first base. CDR1 MNHEY and CDR2 SVGAGI were looked up in the germline V gene. This clonotype originated in an adult with an advanced solid tumor such as melanoma, head and neck, liver or kidney cancer. The chain uses TRBV6-5 and TRBJ1-2; 9 middle bases align to TRBD1. The material was CD4+ or CD8+ T cells sorted from blood, obtained in a trial of the OX40 agonist ivuxolimab. The base sequence is TGTGCCAGCAGTCACGGACAGGGGAAGGATGGCTACACCTTC. Its amino acids are CASSHGQGKDGYTF.